This T cell receptor (beta chain) is from a study of T cell responses to AZD1222 COVID-19 vaccine. V was pared by 3 bases and J by 3 bases, with 2 bases of the junction left unmatched. In germline, CDR1 is LGHDT, CDR2 YNNKEL (reference sequence). The CDR3 is 14 residues long. The study, taken as a whole, reports: Regions 160-218 and 743-854 dominated among vaccine-associated CD4 TCRs spanning spike.

Turning to this clone: Its target is not known.

TCRdb's table, derived via immunoSEQ multiplex PCR, lists solely in-frame clones and lacks some. This sample has 100,000 to 150,000 clones, with more than 75% found just once. The rearrangement uses TRBV3-1 (or the pseudogene TRBV3-2) and TRBJ2-3, with 8 bases that match TRBD2. The sequences come from peripheral blood, collected on day 0 of AZD1222 vaccination. The receptor was isolated from an adult in good health. The CDR3 bases are TGTGCCAGCAGCCACGCGGGGGGAACAGATACGCAGTATTTT. It specifies CASSHAGGTDTQYF.